The 21 T cell receptor beta chains below all came from one sample that was sequenced in a study of blood T cell repertoires in COVID-19. Some clones are missing from TCRdb's copy, which holds only in-frame ones; the method was immunoSEQ multiplex PCR. This sample has roughly 220,000 clones, with around 84% found just once. What was sequenced was PBMCs or T cells enriched from blood (not recorded which). All receptors derive from a woman aged 40 to 55 who had recovered from COVID-19.

The rearrangement links TRBV27 to TRBJ1-5; TRBD1 agrees at 8 bases. The CDR3 loop spans 18 amino acids. Trimming cost V 2 bases and J 10 bases; bases outside gene matches: 19. The germline CDR1 and CDR2 sequences are MNHEY and SMNVEV (reference sequence). The chain's CDR3 is CASSLRASGQEGGYPQHF. The CDR3 nucleotides read TGTGCCAGCAGTTTACGAGCTTCGGGACAGGAGGGGGGGTATCCCCAGCATTTT.

The V gene is TRBV6-2 or TRBV6-3, the J gene TRBJ1-5; weak D call: TRBD1 (6 bases). V lost 2 bases to trimming and J lost 0 bases, with 14 bases between them. The CDR3 has 17 residues. Germline V gene lookup returns CDR1 MNHEY and CDR2 SVGEGT. CDR3 coding DNA: TGTGCCAGCAGTTACGACAGGCCCGCCGATAGCAATCAGCCCCAGCATTTT. Translated: CASSYDRPADSNQPQHF.

The V call is TRBV7-2, the J call TRBJ2-1; 7 bases are shared with TRBD1. Germline V gene data show CDR1 as SGHTA and CDR2 as FQGNSA. CDR3 length equals 14 residues. V shed 2 bases and J 5 bases; nucleotides not matched to a gene: 3. The CDR3 nucleotides read TGTGCCAGCAGCTTAAACAGGGGTAACAATGAGCAGTTCTTC. This encodes CASSLNRGNNEQFF.

The gene calls are TRBV28 and TRBJ2-7, with TRBD2 matching 12 bases. CDR1 is MDHEN, CDR2 SYDVKM, per germline. The CDR3 extends over 15 amino acids. With 3 bases clipped from V and 3 bases from J, the junction kept 3 bases outside the gene matches. This chain's CDR3 is CASSFGLAGLYEQYF. The CDR3 DNA sequence: TGTGCCAGCAGTTTCGGACTAGCGGGACTCTACGAGCAGTACTTC. Full variable domain (outside the CDR3, taken from reference TRBV28 and TRBJ2-7): DVKVTQSSRYLVKRTGEKVFLECVQDMDHENMFWYRQDPGLGLRLIYFSYDVKMKEKGDIPEGYSVSREKKERFSLILESASTNQTSMYLCASSFGLAGLYEQYFGPGTRLTVT.

This rearrangement joins TRBV7-8 to TRBJ1-3; D is unclear. The V end lost 5 bases, the J end lost 0 bases, and 8 bases lay between the germline ends. The length of the CDR3 is 14 residues. Germline V gene sequence: CDR1 SGHVS, CDR2 FQNEAQ. The CDR3 DNA is TGTGCCAGCAGCCGAGGGAGCTCTGGAAACACCATATATTTT. Its translation is CASSRGSSGNTIYF.

The rearrangement joins TRBV7-2 to TRBJ2-2; D is perhaps TRBD2 (5 bases). The CDR3 runs to 16 residues. Germline V lookup: CDR1 SGHTA, CDR2 FQGNSA. V lost 5 bases and J lost 1, with 14 bases in between. This CDR3 is CASSPNGGRNTGELFF. The CDR3, as DNA: TGTGCCAGCAGCCCTAACGGCGGGCGGAACACCGGGGAGCTGTTTTTT.

For the CDR3, the DNA is TGTGCCAGCAGTGACAGATTCTATGGCTACACCTTC. It is translated as CASSDRFYGYTF. V and J are TRBV28 and TRBJ1-2; TRBD1 is a possible D gene (5 bases). V was pared by 5 bases and J by 4 bases, with 8 bases between. Germline V lookup: CDR1 MDHEN, CDR2 SYDVKM. The CDR3 is made up of 12 amino acids.

This clone appeared a single time. The chain is built from TRBV28 and TRBJ2-4; 10 nucleotides align to TRBD2. The junction had 10 bases not matched to a gene; V was cut back by 4 bases and J by 7 bases. Germline assignment: CDR1 MDHEN and CDR2 SYDVKM. The CDR3 has 16 amino acids. The CDR3 sequence: CASSSLSGRVVNIQYF. CDR3 DNA sequence: TGTGCCAGCAGTTCCCTGAGCGGGAGGGTCGTGAACATTCAGTACTTC.

The chain uses TRBV28 and TRBJ1-4; D not certain. The CDR3 runs 13 residues. V was pared by 6 bases and J by 0 bases, with 5 bases between. Germline CDR1 is MDHEN and CDR2 is SYDVKM. The CDR3 sequence: CASRSATNEKLFF. The CDR3 nucleotides are TGTGCCAGCAGATCTGCAACTAATGAAAAACTGTTTTTT.

This clone appeared a single time. This chain connects TRBV27 to TRBJ2-7, with no clear D. Trimming left V 3 bases short and J 6 bases short, with 12 bases between. The germline CDR1 and CDR2 sequences are MNHEY and SMNVEV (reference sequence). This CDR3 contains 13 residues. CDR3 sequence reads: CASSFRDKSEQYF. The CDR3 coding sequence is TGTGCCAGCAGTTTCCGCGACAAAAGCGAGCAGTACTTC.

V gene TRBV29-1 combines with J gene TRBJ2-3, with 8 bases aligning to TRBD2. CDR3 length: 12 amino acids. Looked up from germline, CDR1 is SQVTM and CDR2 is ANQGSEA. V shed 6 bases, J shed 5 bases, and the junction held 4 bases outside the gene matches. This CDR3 is CSVSGSVDTQYF. The CDR3 region has the DNA TGCAGCGTAAGCGGGAGCGTAGATACGCAGTATTTT.

This clone was seen ten or more times. The gene calls are TRBV11-2 and TRBJ1-1; 7 nucleotides line up with TRBD1. The CDR3 is 14 residues long. CDR1 and CDR2 (germline): SGHAT, FQNNGV. Unmatched junction bases numbered 8, after V lost 6 bases and J lost 4 bases. CDR3 amino acids: CASSITGDRTEAFF. The CDR3 DNA reads TGTGCCAGCAGTATCACAGGGGATCGCACTGAAGCTTTCTTT.

The rearrangement links TRBV7-2 to TRBJ1-2, with no clear D. CDR3 length: 14 amino acids. Trimming took off 5 bases at V and 2 bases at J, with 12 bases between the two ends. Germline V gene data show CDR1 as SGHTA and CDR2 as FQGNSA. The CDR3 is CASSPSWQNYGYTF. In DNA form, the CDR3 reads TGTGCCAGCAGCCCATCGTGGCAAAACTATGGCTACACCTTC.

The genes are TRBV12-3 or TRBV12-4 and TRBJ2-7, with 7 bases identical to TRBD1. This CDR3 has 13 residues. Trimming cost V 3 bases and J 7 bases; bases outside gene matches: 6. CDR3 residues: CASSLNRGAEQYF. The DNA of the CDR3 is TGTGCCAGCAGTTTGAACAGGGGTGCTGAGCAGTACTTC.

The J gene is TRBJ2-5, the V gene TRBV11-2, with 12 bases matching TRBD2. This CDR3 is built from 16 residues. V dropped 1 base and J dropped 5; count of bases not matched to a gene: 5. Germline V lookup: CDR1 SGHAT, CDR2 FQNNGV. CDR3 in DNA: TGTGCCAGCAGCTTAGCCGGACTAGCGGGAAGGGAGACCCAGTACTTC. It codes for CASSLAGLAGRETQYF.

The chain recombines TRBV5-6 with TRBJ2-1, with 11 bases fitting TRBD2. The V gene end was trimmed by 9 bases and the J gene end by 7 bases; junction bases not matched to a gene: 6. Germline-derived CDR1 and CDR2 are SGHDT and YYEEEE. This CDR3 region has 13 residues. This CDR3 is CATTSGSSNEQFF. The CDR3 DNA is TGTGCCACCACTAGCGGGAGTTCAAATGAGCAGTTCTTC.

The V gene is TRBV7-9, the J gene TRBJ2-5; 9 bases are shared with TRBD2. After removal of 5 bases from V and 5 bases from J, the junction contained 12 bases not matched to a gene. Germline CDR1 and CDR2: SEHNR and FQNEAQ (reference sequence). The CDR3 has 16 amino acids. The chain's CDR3 is CASSDGGSGSWETQYF. The CDR3 DNA is TGTGCCAGCAGCGACGGGGGTAGCGGGAGCTGGGAGACCCAGTACTTC.

This chain uses TRBV2 with TRBJ1-1; D unresolved. The CDR3 covers 13 residues. Looked up from germline, CDR1 is SNHLY and CDR2 is FYNNEI. The germline V and J ends were trimmed by 10 bases and 0 bases, with 12 bases remaining between them. The CDR3, as DNA: TGTGCCACCTCCTTGGAGCTGAACACTGAAGCTTTCTTT. Translation: CATSLELNTEAFF.

The chain carries TRBV5-1 and TRBJ2-2, with 12 positions matching TRBD2. CDR3 length equals 18 residues. The V gene end was trimmed by 0 bases and the J gene end by 4 bases; junction bases not matched to a gene: 7. Germline V CDR1 and CDR2: SGHRS, YFSETQ. The CDR3 DNA sequence: TGCGCCAGCAGCTTGGGATTACTAGCGGGAGGTGGCACCGGGGAGCTGTTTTTT. This gives the protein CASSLGLLAGGGTGELFF.

This rearrangement joins TRBV6-5 to TRBJ1-5; D is perhaps TRBD1 (5 bases). The length of the CDR3 is 13 residues. Germline V gene sequence: CDR1 MNHEY, CDR2 SVGAGI. V was cut by 7 bases and J by 12 bases, with 19 bases left in between. In DNA, the CDR3 is TGTGCCAGCATAAGGGAAGGACAAGTGAGCCAGCATTTT. Translating it yields CASIREGQVSQHF.

The CDR3 region is CASGTGRFVTEAFF. The CDR3 region has the DNA TGTGCCAGCGGGACAGGGCGTTTTGTCACTGAAGCTTTCTTT. This chain links TRBV19 with TRBJ1-1; TRBD1 matches at 9 bases. The V gene end was trimmed by 9 bases and the J gene end by 4 bases; junction bases not matched to a gene: 9. CDR1 is LNHDA, CDR2 SQIVND, per germline (reference sequence). The CDR3 contains 14 residues.